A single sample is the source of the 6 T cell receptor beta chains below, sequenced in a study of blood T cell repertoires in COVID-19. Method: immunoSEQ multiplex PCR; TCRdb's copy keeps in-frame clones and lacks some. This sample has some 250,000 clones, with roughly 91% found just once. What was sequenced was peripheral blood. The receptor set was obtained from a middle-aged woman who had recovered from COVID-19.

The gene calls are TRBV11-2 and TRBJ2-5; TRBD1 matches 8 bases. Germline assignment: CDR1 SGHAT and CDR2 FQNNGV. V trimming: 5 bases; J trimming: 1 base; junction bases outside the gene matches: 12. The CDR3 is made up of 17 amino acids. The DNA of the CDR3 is TGTGCCAGCAGCCCGTTCAGGGGGCTTGGGGGCCAAGAGACCCAGTACTTC. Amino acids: CASSPFRGLGGQETQYF.

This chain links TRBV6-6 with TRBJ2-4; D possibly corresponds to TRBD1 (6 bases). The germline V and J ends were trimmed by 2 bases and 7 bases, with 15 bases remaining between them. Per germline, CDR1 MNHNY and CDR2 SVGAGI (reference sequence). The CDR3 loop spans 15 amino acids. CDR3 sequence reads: CASSYPGQGSNIQYF. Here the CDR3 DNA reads TGTGCCAGCAGTTACCCGGGGCAGGGGAGTAACATTCAGTACTTC.

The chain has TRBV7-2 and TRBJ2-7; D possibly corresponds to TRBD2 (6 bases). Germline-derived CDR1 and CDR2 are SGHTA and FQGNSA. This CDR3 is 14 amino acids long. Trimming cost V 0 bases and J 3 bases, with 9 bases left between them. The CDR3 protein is CASSLARGHYEQYF. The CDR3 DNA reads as TGTGCCAGCAGCTTAGCGCGGGGTCACTACGAGCAGTACTTC.

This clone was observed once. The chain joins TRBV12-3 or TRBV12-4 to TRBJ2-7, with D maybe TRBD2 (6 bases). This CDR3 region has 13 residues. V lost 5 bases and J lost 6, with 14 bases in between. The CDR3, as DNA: TGTGCCAGCAGTCCCCCGGGGGTTCTCGAGCAGTACTTC. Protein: CASSPPGVLEQYF.

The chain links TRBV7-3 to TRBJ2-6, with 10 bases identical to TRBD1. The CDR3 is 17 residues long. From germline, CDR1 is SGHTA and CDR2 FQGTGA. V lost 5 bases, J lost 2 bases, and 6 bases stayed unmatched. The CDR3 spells CASSQDRGLTGANVLTF. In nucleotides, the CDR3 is TGTGCCAGCAGCCAAGACAGGGGGCTTACTGGGGCCAACGTCCTGACTTTC.

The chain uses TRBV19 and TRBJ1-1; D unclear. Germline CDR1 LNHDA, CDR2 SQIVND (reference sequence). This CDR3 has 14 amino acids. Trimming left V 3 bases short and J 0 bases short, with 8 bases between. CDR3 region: CASSMSLMNTEAFF. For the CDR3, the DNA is TGTGCCAGTAGTATGAGCCTCATGAACACTGAAGCTTTCTTT. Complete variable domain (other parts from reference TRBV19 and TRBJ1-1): DGGITQSPKYLFRKEGQNVTLSCEQNLNHDAMYWYRQDPGQGLRLIYYSQIVNDFQKGDIAEGYSVSREKKESFPLTVTSAQKNPTAFYLCASSMSLMNTEAFFGQGTRLTVV.